What follows are 2 T cell receptor beta chains derived from one specimen sequenced in a study of blood T cell repertoires in COVID-19. The repertoire was sequenced with immunoSEQ multiplex PCR; TCRdb's copy has only in-frame clones and lacks some. The table has under 110,000 clones, over 80% seen once; the top ten hold 17%. The sample comprised peripheral blood. The source of these receptors is a man in his forties or fifties with acute or convalescent COVID-19.

The V gene is TRBV13, the J gene TRBJ2-2, with 10 positions matching TRBD1. Trimming at V came to 4 bases and at J to 6 bases, leaving 11 bases not matched to a gene. The CDR3 has 17 amino acids. CDR1 is PRHDT, CDR2 FYEKMQ, per germline (reference sequence). DNA for the CDR3: TGTGCCAGCAGCTCAAACCCGGACAGGGGGGTTTCCGGGGAGCTGTTTTTT. Its translation: CASSSNPDRGVSGELFF. Drawing the rest from reference TRBV13 and TRBJ2-2, the complete variable domain is AAGVIQSPRHLIKEKRETATLKCYPIPRHDTVYWYQQGPGQDPQFLISFYEKMQSDKGSIPDRFSAQQFSDYHSELNMSSLELGDSALYFCASSSNPDRGVSGELFFGEGSRLTVL.

This chain uses TRBV10-3 with TRBJ1-5; no clear D. The CDR3 sequence is 12 residues long. Germline-derived CDR1 and CDR2 are ENHRY and SYGVKD. Trimming removed 5 bases from V and 4 bases from J, with 6 bases in between. The CDR3, as DNA: TGTGCCATCAGTCCGACTAATCAGCCCCAGCATTTT. Amino acid sequence: CAISPTNQPQHF.